The 27 T cell receptor beta chains below come from one sample, sequenced in a study of blood T cell repertoires in COVID-19 (dated by TCRdb to about 2020). The receptor library was made with the immunoSEQ multiplex PCR assay. The table comes from immuneACCESS by way of TCRdb, which keeps in-frame sequences with V and J called. Part of the clones is missing from these tables; in studies checked, under half for an unresolved V gene and the rest for unknown reasons. The sample data list fewer than 100,000 clones, and approximately 80% of these were observed just once. Under 25% of the sample comes from the top ten. Sequenced input: peripheral blood. Receptor source: a woman aged 45-65 years with acute or convalescent COVID-19.

This clone came up once. The gene calls are TRBV15 and TRBJ2-4; 11 nucleotides line up with TRBD2. The V gene end was trimmed by 2 bases and the J gene end by 0 bases; junction bases not matched to a gene: 6. The CDR3 contains 18 residues. Germline CDR1 and CDR2: LNHNV and YYDKDF (reference sequence). CDR3 DNA: TGTGCCACCAGCAGACCAACCGGGACTAGCGGAGCCAAAAACATTCAGTACTTC. This codes for CATSRPTGTSGAKNIQYF.

The chain is built from TRBV5-4 and TRBJ2-1; TRBD2 aligns across 9 bases. The CDR3 has 14 amino acids. The germline V gene encodes CDR1 SGHNT and CDR2 YYREEE (reference sequence). The trim removed 4 bases at V and 3 bases at J, leaving 2 bases unmatched. DNA for the CDR3: TGTGCCAGCAGCGCGGGGGGGCTCTACAATGAGCAGTTCTTC. Encoded protein: CASSAGGLYNEQFF.

This chain links TRBV7-2 with TRBJ2-3, with D perhaps matching TRBD2 (6 bases). This CDR3 has 14 amino acids. Germline values: CDR1 SGHTA, CDR2 FQGNSA. The V gene lost 7 bases and the J gene lost 1 base, with 12 bases spanning the gap. In DNA form, the CDR3 reads TGTGCCAGCACCTATGGAGGGGGCACAGATACGCAGTATTTT. It is translated as CASTYGGGTDTQYF.

This chain links TRBV7-2 with TRBJ1-1; 9 nucleotides align to TRBD1. Trimming removed 5 bases from V and 6 bases from J; junction bases left unmatched: 7. The CDR3 spans 14 residues. Germline assignment: CDR1 SGHTA and CDR2 FQGNSA. The CDR3 loop is CASSQQGARPEAFF. The CDR3 bases are TGTGCCAGCAGCCAACAGGGGGCGCGTCCTGAAGCTTTCTTT. Drawing the rest from reference TRBV7-2 and TRBJ1-1, the complete variable domain is GAGVSQSPSNKVTEKGKDVELRCDPISGHTALYWYRQSLGQGLEFLIYFQGNSAPDKSGLPSDRFSAERTGGSVSTLTIQRTQQEDSAVYLCASSQQGARPEAFFGQGTRLTVV.

The CDR3 spells CASSRTKQETQYF. CDR3 bases: TGTGCCAGTAGTAGGACAAAACAAGAGACCCAGTACTTC. This chain connects TRBV19 to TRBJ2-5, with D perhaps matching TRBD1 (5 bases). The germline V and J ends were trimmed by 4 bases and 2 bases, with 8 bases remaining between them. CDR1 is LNHDA, CDR2 SQIVND, per germline (reference sequence). This CDR3 has 13 amino acids.

The rearrangement uses TRBV11-1 and TRBJ2-2, with no clear D. Germline V gives CDR1 SGHAT, CDR2 FQDESV (reference sequence). Trimming pared 2 bases from V and 3 bases from J, leaving 10 bases between. The CDR3 totals 15 residues. The CDR3 sequence: CASSLFSSDTGELFF. Written as DNA, the CDR3 is TGTGCCAGCAGCTTATTCTCCTCTGACACCGGGGAGCTGTTTTTT. The full variable domain, in which reference TRBV11-1 and TRBJ2-2 provide the parts outside the CDR3, is EAEVAQSPRYKITEKSQAVAFWCDPISGHATLYWYRQILGQGPELLVQFQDESVVDDSQLPKDRFSAERLKGVDSTLKIQPAELGDSAMYLCASSLFSSDTGELFFGEGSRLTVL.

The V gene is TRBV6-5, the J gene TRBJ1-3, with a weak D call TRBD1 (6 bases). Germline assignment: CDR1 MNHEY and CDR2 SVGAGI. Trimming took off 6 bases at V and 8 bases at J, with 17 bases between the two ends. This CDR3 contains 14 residues. The CDR3 DNA sequence: TGTGCCAGCAGGATGACAGGCGGTGGGGACACCATATATTTT. Translated: CASRMTGGGDTIYF.

The sample holds one count of this clone. This chain links TRBV6-2 or TRBV6-3 with TRBJ2-3, with D possibly being TRBD2 (6 bases). The CDR3 extends over 14 amino acids. Germline V gene data show CDR1 as MNHEY and CDR2 as SVGEGT. The ends were cut back, 5 bases at V and 0 bases at J, with 9 bases in the middle. In DNA, the CDR3 is TGTGCCAGCAGTCGGACTATCAGCACAGATACGCAGTATTTT. This codes for CASSRTISTDTQYF.

The V and J genes are TRBV28 and TRBJ1-5; possible D gene TRBD1, 5 bases. This CDR3 is built from 15 residues. Per the germline V gene, CDR1 is MDHEN and CDR2 is SYDVKM. Trimming cost V 5 bases and J 2 bases, with 13 bases left between them. CDR3 region: CASSPIRVGNQPQHF. In nucleotides, the CDR3 is TGTGCCAGCAGTCCCATCAGGGTGGGCAATCAGCCCCAGCATTTT.

This chain links TRBV19 with TRBJ2-5, with a tentative D call TRBD2 (6 bases). The CDR3 contains 13 residues. V was trimmed by 5 bases and J by 4 bases, leaving 11 bases between them. Germline CDR1 is LNHDA and CDR2 is SQIVND (reference sequence). The CDR3 sequence is CASSVLGGETQYF. The CDR3 nucleotides read TGTGCCAGTAGTGTGCTGGGGGGAGAGACCCAGTACTTC.

In its sample, this clone was seen a few times. The CDR3 sequence is CASSQSTGLGYGYTF. DNA for the CDR3: TGTGCCAGCAGCCAATCGACCGGGTTGGGCTATGGCTACACCTTC. This chain uses TRBV16 with TRBJ1-2; no reliable D call. Trimming pared 0 bases from V and 4 bases from J, leaving 12 bases between. The CDR3 sequence is 15 residues long. Germline CDR1 KGHSY, CDR2 FQNENV.

The sample holds a few counts of this clone. J is TRBJ2-1 and V is TRBV25-1, with D perhaps TRBD1 (6 bases). CDR1 is MGHDK and CDR2 is SYGVNS in the germline V gene. CDR3 length: 13 residues. With 6 bases removed from V and 5 bases from J, the gap between germline ends came to 11 bases. As DNA, the CDR3 is TGTGCCAGCAGGGGACAACTGAACAATGAGCAGTTCTTC. Translated, it gives CASRGQLNNEQFF.

V gene TRBV6-1 combines with J gene TRBJ2-2, with 11 bases identical to TRBD2. The CDR3 runs 18 residues. Looked up from germline, CDR1 is MNHNS and CDR2 is SASEGT. The V segment lost 1 base and the J segment 1 base; nucleotides outside the gene matches: 5. The CDR3 region is CASSEGLAGTLNTGELFF. In nucleotides, the CDR3 is TGTGCCAGCAGTGAAGGACTAGCGGGGACACTGAACACCGGGGAGCTGTTTTTT.

J is TRBJ1-5 and V is TRBV2; D perhaps matches TRBD1 (6 bases). The CDR3 has 14 residues. V lost 6 bases to trimming and J lost 0 bases, with 9 bases between them. The germline V gene has CDR1 SNHLY and CDR2 FYNNEI. The DNA of the CDR3 is TGTGCCAGCAGGACAGGAGGTAGCAATCAGCCCCAGCATTTT. It translates to CASRTGGSNQPQHF. Supplemented by reference TRBV2 and TRBJ1-5, the full variable domain reads EPEVTQTPSHQVTQMGQEVILRCVPISNHLYFYWYRQILGQKVEFLVSFYNNEISEKSEIFDDQFSVERPDGSNFTLKIRSTKLEDSAMYFCASRTGGSNQPQHFGDGTRLSIL.

The chain joins TRBV7-8 to TRBJ2-7; TRBD2 might be the D (5 bases). CDR3 length: 14 residues. From germline, CDR1 is SGHVS and CDR2 FQNEAQ. V dropped 1 base and J dropped 7 bases, with 14 bases sitting between them. The CDR3 nucleotides are TGTGCCAGCAGCTTAGGCGGCAGCCCGGGGGAGCAGTACTTC. Protein sequence: CASSLGGSPGEQYF.

This chain links TRBV13 with TRBJ1-4; D gene ambiguous. The V end lost 5 bases, the J end lost 0 bases, and 13 bases lay between the germline ends. This CDR3 region has 16 residues. Germline assignment: CDR1 PRHDT and CDR2 FYEKMQ (reference sequence). The CDR3 is CASSPQSFPTNEKLFF. Written as DNA, the CDR3 is TGTGCCAGCAGCCCGCAGTCCTTTCCAACTAATGAAAAACTGTTTTTT.

This chain uses TRBV6-8 with TRBJ2-4; the match to TRBD2 covers 9 bases. The CDR3 length is 17 residues. Germline V gene lookup returns CDR1 MNHGY and CDR2 SAAAGT. The trim removed 4 bases at V and 8 bases at J, leaving 15 bases unmatched. CDR3 amino acids: CASSSSGRMGADDIQYF. The DNA for the CDR3 is TGTGCCAGCAGTTCGAGCGGGAGGATGGGGGCAGATGACATTCAGTACTTC.

This chain uses TRBV7-2 with TRBJ1-5; D unresolved. The CDR3 spans 15 residues. V was clipped by 0 bases and J by 7 bases, with 13 bases between them. Germline CDR1 SGHTA, CDR2 FQGNSA. The CDR3, as DNA: TGTGCCAGCAGCTTAGCGGCTGGGAGAGGGCAGCCCCAGCATTTT. It specifies CASSLAAGRGQPQHF.

The chain combines TRBV4-1 with TRBJ1-4, with TRBD1 identical over 10 bases. Germline CDR1 reads MGHRA; CDR2 reads YSYEKL. V lost 4 bases to trimming and J lost 10 bases; unmatched junction nucleotides: 9. The CDR3 spans 15 residues. CDR3 sequence reads: CASSLTGTGVAKLFF. The CDR3 DNA reads TGCGCCAGCAGCCTAACCGGGACAGGGGTGGCAAAACTGTTTTTT.

In its sample, this clone was seen once. This sequence joins TRBV6-2 or TRBV6-3 and TRBJ1-5; D is unclear. CDR1 MNHEY and CDR2 SVGEGT come from the germline V gene. CDR3 size: 14 residues. V was shortened by 5 bases and J by 3 bases, with 11 bases between the two germline ends. DNA of the CDR3: TGTGCCAGCAGTGACCCTAGACCCAATCAGCCCCAGCATTTT. This sequence encodes CASSDPRPNQPQHF.

The chain links TRBV24-1 to TRBJ2-1, with unresolved D. Trimming pared 2 bases from V and 4 bases from J, leaving 8 bases between. The CDR3 spans 14 residues. The germline gives CDR1 KGHDR, CDR2 SFDVKD. The CDR3 protein is CATSDWAGYNEQFF. In nucleotides, the CDR3 is TGTGCCACCAGTGATTGGGCCGGATACAATGAGCAGTTCTTC.

The chain has TRBV21-1 and TRBJ1-1; the table assigns TRBD1, which was not confirmed against the DNA. TRBV21-1 is a pseudogene. The CDR3 sequence is 12 residues long. The CDR3 DNA follows: TGTGACTACAGGTATCGGGACACTGAAGCTTTCTTT. Translation gives CDYRYRDTEAFF.

The J gene is TRBJ2-3, the V gene TRBV27, with TRBD2 as a possible D gene (6 bases). Between the trimmed V and J ends, which lost 2 bases and 5 bases, there was a span of 8 bases. The CDR3 sequence is 13 residues long. Looked up from germline, CDR1 is MNHEY and CDR2 is SMNVEV (reference sequence). CDR3: CASSLGGVDTQYF. CDR3 nucleotides: TGTGCCAGCAGTTTAGGCGGGGTAGATACGCAGTATTTT.

The chain carries TRBV6-2 or TRBV6-3 and TRBJ2-1; 12 bases align to TRBD2. Germline V gives CDR1 MNHEY, CDR2 SVGEGT. V lost 3 bases and J lost 5; bases outside the gene matches: 17. The CDR3 length is 20 residues. The CDR3 DNA follows: TGTGCCAGCAGTTATGGTATCAGGGGGCCTAGCGGGAGGGCACACAATGAGCAGTTCTTC. Amino acids: CASSYGIRGPSGRAHNEQFF.

In this sample, this clone turned up a few times. The J gene is TRBJ2-7, the V gene TRBV5-5; D is perhaps TRBD1 (6 bases). The germline V and J ends were trimmed by 4 bases and 4 bases, with 18 bases remaining between them. Germline CDR1 is SGHKS and CDR2 is YYEKEE (reference sequence). This CDR3 spans 15 amino acids. The CDR3 spells CASSQREGQGYEQYF. The CDR3 bases are TGTGCCAGCAGCCAACGAGAAGGCCAGGGGTACGAGCAGTACTTC.

The chain carries TRBV6-5 and TRBJ2-3, with 7 bases lining up with TRBD1. V shed 5 bases, J shed 4 bases, and the junction held 6 bases outside the gene matches. This CDR3 is 14 amino acids long. CDR1 MNHEY and CDR2 SVGAGI come from the germline V gene. The CDR3 loop reads CASSPRGPPDTQYF. CDR3 DNA sequence: TGTGCCAGCAGTCCTAGGGGGCCTCCAGATACGCAGTATTTT.

This chain connects TRBV7-9 to TRBJ1-3; D ambiguous. The V gene's germline CDR1 is SEHNR and CDR2 FQNEAQ (reference sequence). Trimming took 5 bases from V and 1 from J, leaving 9 bases between them. The CDR3 covers 14 residues. The CDR3 loop reads CASSQAGSGNTIYF. For the CDR3, the DNA is TGTGCCAGCAGCCAGGCGGGGTCTGGAAACACCATATATTTT.